The source of this T cell receptor beta chain is a study of blood T cell repertoires in COVID-19. Across the whole study: Samples came from the United States, Italy and Spain, spanning acute and convalescent COVID-19.

Sequencing was performed with immunoSEQ multiplex PCR; in TCRdb, only in-frame clones are kept and a portion is missing. The sample shows around 200,000 clones, approximately 84% of them seen only once. The receptor comes from a man aged 50 or older with active or convalescent COVID-19. Specimen: peripheral blood.

The CDR3 region is CASRSQGYGNTIYF. CDR3 nucleotide sequence: TGTGCCAGCAGGTCCCAGGGGTATGGAAACACCATATATTTT. The V and J genes are TRBV27 and TRBJ1-3; D perhaps matches TRBD1 (6 bases). V lost 6 bases and J lost 3, with 12 bases in between. The CDR3 is 14 amino acids. Per the germline V gene, CDR1 is MNHEY and CDR2 is SMNVEV (reference sequence).